A selection of T cell receptor beta chains follows, all from one sample in a study of CD8 T cells in ankylosing spondylitis. TCRdb ran MiXCR on the 5' RACE reads and lists one entry per CDR3 protein. The table records about 540,000 distinct CDR3 sequences, roughly an eighth of them present only once. Specimen: blood, either unsorted or a sorted T cell fraction (not recorded which). These receptors all stem from a male donor with ankylosing spondylitis. The CDR3 runs from the conserved cysteine through the conserved F or W. The D gene is left open where the match is weak. Only some rows state a clone size, as once, few, many or a class for expanded clones.

clone size,J gene,D gene,V gene,CDR3 DNA,CDR3 protein
few,TRBJ1-3,-,TRBV6-1,TGTGCCAGCAGTGATCCCCTGTTTACCGGGAACACCATATATTTT,CASSDPLFTGNTIYF
few,TRBJ1-5,-,TRBV12-3/TRBV12-4,TGTGCCAGCAGCCCGGGCGGGAATTCTCAGCCCCAGCATTTT,CASSPGGNSQPQHF
few,TRBJ2-6,-,TRBV20-1,TGCAGTGCTAGAGATCAAGGTGGGGCCAACGTCCTGACTTTC,CSARDQGGANVLTF
-,TRBJ2-7,-,TRBV27,TGTGCCAGCAGTCAAAAGGGGGGTGTGTACGAGCAGTACTTC,CASSQKGGVYEQYF
-,TRBJ2-3,TRBD2,TRBV20-1,TGCAGTGCTCCGGAGGTCGGGAGGGCATCTAGCACAGATACGCAGTATTTT,CSAPEVGRASSTDTQYF
-,TRBJ1-2,-,TRBV29-1,TGCAGCGTGCCACCTCAGGGTCCAGCTAACTATGGCTACACCTTC,CSVPPQGPANYGYTF
-,TRBJ2-1,TRBD2,TRBV20-1,TGCAGTGCTATACCTAGCGGAGCCCACAATGAGCAGTTCTTC,CSAIPSGAHNEQFF
few,TRBJ2-5,-,TRBV3-1,TGTGCCAGCAGCCACCCACTGGGGACCCAGTACTTC,CASSHPLGTQYF
few,TRBJ1-2,TRBD1,TRBV20-1,TGCAGTGCTACCCGGGACAGGGCAAATGGCTACACCTTC,CSATRDRANGYTF
-,TRBJ1-1,-,TRBV2,TGTGCCAGCAGGGGGACCTGGGGGACTGAAGCTTTCTTT,CASRGTWGTEAFF
few,TRBJ2-1,-,TRBV5-1,TGCGCCAGCAGCTTGGGGGGGGCTGGGTCCTACAATGAGCAGTTCTTC,CASSLGGAGSYNEQFF